Below are 18 T cell receptor beta chains sequenced from a single sample in a study of blood T cell repertoires in COVID-19. The assay was immunoSEQ multiplex PCR, and TCRdb's table has in-frame clones only and misses some. The sample has 140,000 or so clones; 84% are singletons. Sequenced input: peripheral blood. These receptors originate from a man aged 25-40 years with COVID-19, enrolled during active disease.

The chain joins TRBV6-2 or TRBV6-3 to TRBJ1-2; tentative D call: TRBD1 (5 bases). In germline, CDR1 is MNHEY, CDR2 SVGEGT. V lost 2 bases, J lost 4 bases, and 8 bases lay in between. There are 13 residues in the CDR3. CDR3 residues: CASSYGRAYGYTF. In DNA, the CDR3 is TGTGCCAGCAGTTACGGCAGGGCCTATGGCTACACCTTC.

The rearrangement joins TRBV30 to TRBJ1-2; 10 bases align to TRBD1. This CDR3 has 16 residues. V lost 4 bases and J lost 1; bases outside the gene matches: 9. Germline-derived CDR1 and CDR2 are GTSNPN and SVGIG (reference sequence). CDR3 in amino acids: CAWTTGTGVLNYGYTF. The CDR3, as DNA: TGTGCCTGGACAACCGGGACAGGGGTCCTTAACTATGGCTACACCTTC.

In its sample, this clone was seen once. The chain carries TRBV2 and TRBJ2-1; 7 bases align to TRBD2. The germline CDR1 and CDR2 sequences are SNHLY and FYNNEI. V dropped 4 bases and J dropped 14; count of bases not matched to a gene: 17. The CDR3 is made up of 15 amino acids. The CDR3 region has the DNA TGTGCCAGCAGTGGGGGACGGCAGGGTGGGAGGGAGAAGTTCTTC. It yields the protein CASSGGRQGGREKFF.

This clone occurred once. This chain joins TRBV19 and TRBJ1-5; 8 bases fit TRBD1. Germline V gene sequence: CDR1 LNHDA, CDR2 SQIVND (reference sequence). This CDR3 spans 15 amino acids. V shed 8 bases, J shed 0 bases, and the junction held 6 bases outside the gene matches. The CDR3: CASGTGLPSNQPQHF. DNA for the CDR3: TGTGCCAGTGGGACAGGCCTACCTAGCAATCAGCCCCAGCATTTT.

The gene calls are TRBV7-6 and TRBJ2-7; TRBD1 matches 10 bases. The germline V gene encodes CDR1 SGHVS and CDR2 FNYEAQ. V gave up 6 bases and J gave up 2 bases; unmatched junction bases: 4. The CDR3 has 14 residues. CDR3 DNA: TGTGCCAGCAGTCGGGACAGGGGCCCCTACGAGCAGTACTTC. This sequence encodes CASSRDRGPYEQYF.

The V and J genes are TRBV27 and TRBJ1-6; 11 positions agree with TRBD1. CDR3 length equals 16 residues. The V and J ends lost 5 bases and 8 bases, in that order; junction bases with no gene match: 8. Germline CDR1 reads MNHEY; CDR2 reads SMNVEV (reference sequence). The CDR3 protein is CASSPLRTGGDSPLHF. As DNA, the CDR3 is TGTGCCAGCAGTCCCCTACGGACAGGGGGCGATTCACCCCTCCACTTT.

This rearrangement joins TRBV6-5 to TRBJ2-3, with 10 bases fitting TRBD2. CDR1 is MNHEY, CDR2 SVGAGI, per germline. The length of the CDR3 is 14 residues. Trimming took 6 bases from V and 4 from J; bases not matched to a gene: 4. The CDR3 reads CASRIAGGADTQYF. CDR3 sequence (DNA): TGTGCCAGCAGGATAGCGGGAGGAGCAGATACGCAGTATTTT.

The rearrangement joins TRBV11-1 to TRBJ1-3; D is undetermined. The CDR3 is made up of 12 amino acids. V was pared by 6 bases and J by 4 bases, with 7 bases between. Germline V CDR1 and CDR2: SGHAT, FQDESV (reference sequence). This CDR3 reads CASSSGGNTIYF. The DNA of the CDR3 is TGTGCCAGCAGTTCGGGAGGAAACACCATATATTTT.

This chain joins TRBV12-3 or TRBV12-4 and TRBJ1-2; 8 bases fit TRBD1. The CDR3 runs 13 residues. The V segment lost 6 bases and the J segment 9 bases; nucleotides outside the gene matches: 9. For the CDR3, the DNA is TGTGCCAGCAGCCCCGACAGGGGATGGCGCTACACCTTC. This translates into CASSPDRGWRYTF.

This clone was observed once. The chain uses TRBV3-1 (or the pseudogene TRBV3-2) and TRBJ1-5; D remains ambiguous. Germline CDR1 and CDR2: LGHDT and YNNKEL (reference sequence). The CDR3 extends over 15 amino acids. Trimming shortened V by 0 bases and J by 6 bases, and 12 bases separated the two germline ends. The CDR3 loop reads CASSQDTIPVQPQHF. CDR3 in DNA: TGTGCCAGCAGCCAAGACACAATCCCAGTTCAGCCCCAGCATTTT.

This clone has at least ten counts. The chain combines TRBV18 with TRBJ1-4; D perhaps matches TRBD1 (6 bases). Deletions cut 2 bases from V and 5 bases from J, with 9 bases between. The CDR3 length is 14 residues. CDR1 and CDR2 from the germline V gene are KGHSH and LQKENI. The CDR3 loop reads CASSPRTENEKLFF. For the CDR3, the DNA is TGTGCCAGCTCACCAAGGACAGAGAATGAAAAACTGTTTTTT.

V and J are TRBV2 and TRBJ1-6, with D possibly being TRBD1 (5 bases). This CDR3 is built from 12 residues. The V end was cut by 2 bases, the J end by 9 bases, with 5 bases between. Germline lookup yields CDR1 SNHLY and CDR2 FYNNEI. The CDR3 sequence is CASSEQGSPLHF. The CDR3 DNA reads as TGTGCCAGCAGTGAACAGGGTTCACCCCTCCACTTT.

The chain employs TRBV2 and TRBJ1-2, with D possibly being TRBD1 (5 bases). This CDR3 contains 12 residues. CDR1 and CDR2 from the germline V gene are SNHLY and FYNNEI. The V end lost 6 bases, the J end lost 4 bases, and 9 bases lay between the germline ends. The CDR3 sequence: CASRRDSYGYTF. CDR3 in DNA: TGTGCCAGCAGGAGGGACTCCTATGGCTACACCTTC.

The J gene is TRBJ1-1, the V gene TRBV2; weak D call: TRBD1 (6 bases). The CDR3 loop spans 13 amino acids. Trimming stripped 8 bases from V and 1 base from J, with 11 bases between. CDR1 and CDR2 from the germline V gene are SNHLY and FYNNEI. This chain's CDR3 is CASSGQPNTEAFF. For the CDR3, the DNA is TGTGCCAGCTCAGGACAGCCGAACACTGAAGCTTTCTTT.

The CDR3, as DNA: TGTGCCAGCACCCCAAAGGGGGCGGGTGAAAAACTGTTTTTT. Residues: CASTPKGAGEKLFF. The chain links TRBV6-6 to TRBJ1-4; 7 bases are a match to TRBD1. The CDR3 spans 14 residues. Germline V CDR1 and CDR2: MNHNY, SVGAGI (reference sequence). V was pared by 7 bases and J by 7 bases, with 9 bases of the junction left unmatched.

The V gene is TRBV2, the J gene TRBJ2-1; 8 bases are a match to TRBD2. The germline CDR1 and CDR2 sequences are SNHLY and FYNNEI. The CDR3 contains 13 residues. V shed 7 bases and J 8 bases; nucleotides not matched to a gene: 7. The CDR3 DNA is TGTGCCAGCATTGGACTAGCTAAGGATGAGCAGTTCTTC. Residues: CASIGLAKDEQFF.

The chain has TRBV29-1 and TRBJ1-5, with D possibly being TRBD1 (5 bases). Trimming stripped 4 bases from V and 2 bases from J, with 15 bases between. This CDR3 spans 15 amino acids. CDR1 is SQVTM and CDR2 is ANQGSEA in the germline V gene. This CDR3 is CSVGGGVGGNQPQHF. The CDR3 bases are TGCAGCGTTGGGGGGGGAGTGGGAGGCAATCAGCCCCAGCATTTT.

The V call is TRBV3-1 (or the pseudogene TRBV3-2), the J call TRBJ1-1, with TRBD1 matching 9 bases. J gave up 2 bases and V 5 bases, and 6 bases lay outside the gene matches. The length of the CDR3 is 15 residues. The germline V gene has CDR1 LGHDT and CDR2 YNNKEL (reference sequence). DNA for the CDR3: TGTGCCAGCAGCTCCCAGACAGGGGGAAACACTGAAGCTTTCTTT. Protein product: CASSSQTGGNTEAFF.